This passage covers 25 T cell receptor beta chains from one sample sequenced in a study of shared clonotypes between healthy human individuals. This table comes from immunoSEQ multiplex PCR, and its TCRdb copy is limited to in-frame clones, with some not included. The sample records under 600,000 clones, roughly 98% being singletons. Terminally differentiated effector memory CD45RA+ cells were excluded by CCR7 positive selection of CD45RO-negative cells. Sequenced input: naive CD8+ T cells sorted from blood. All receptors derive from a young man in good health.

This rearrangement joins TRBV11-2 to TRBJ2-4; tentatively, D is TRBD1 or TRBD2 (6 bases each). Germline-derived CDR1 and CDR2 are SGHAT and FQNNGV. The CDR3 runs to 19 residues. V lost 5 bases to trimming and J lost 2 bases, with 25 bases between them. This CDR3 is CASSPRGAIGSTSKNIQYF. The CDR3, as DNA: TGTGCCAGCAGCCCAAGGGGGGCAATCGGAAGCACGTCCAAAAACATTCAGTACTTC.

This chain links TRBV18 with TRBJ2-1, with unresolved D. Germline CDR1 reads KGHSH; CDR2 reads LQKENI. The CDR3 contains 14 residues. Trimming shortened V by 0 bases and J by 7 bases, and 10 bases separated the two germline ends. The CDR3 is CASSPPLIANEQFF. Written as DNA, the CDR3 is TGTGCCAGCTCACCACCGCTTATCGCGAATGAGCAGTTCTTC.

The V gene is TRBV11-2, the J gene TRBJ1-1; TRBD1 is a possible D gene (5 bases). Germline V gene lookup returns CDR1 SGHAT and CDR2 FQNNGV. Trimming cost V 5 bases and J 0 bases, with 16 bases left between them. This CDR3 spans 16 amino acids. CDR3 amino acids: CASSPTEGGMNTEAFF. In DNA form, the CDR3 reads TGTGCCAGCAGCCCGACAGAAGGAGGGATGAACACTGAAGCTTTCTTT. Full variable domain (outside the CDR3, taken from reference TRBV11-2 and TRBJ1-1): EAGVAQSPRYKIIEKRQSVAFWCNPISGHATLYWYQQILGQGPKLLIQFQNNGVVDDSQLPKDRFSAERLKGVDSTLKIQPAKLEDSAVYLCASSPTEGGMNTEAFFGQGTRLTVV.

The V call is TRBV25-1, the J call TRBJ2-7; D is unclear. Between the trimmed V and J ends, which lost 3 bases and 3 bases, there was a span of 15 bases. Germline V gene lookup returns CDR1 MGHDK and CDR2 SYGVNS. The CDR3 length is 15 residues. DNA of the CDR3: TGTGCCAGCAGTGAGCCGCTGGGAAAATTCTACGAGCAGTACTTC. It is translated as CASSEPLGKFYEQYF.

The DNA of the CDR3 is TGCGCCAGCAGCGTGGGGGGACGGCAAGAGACCCAGTACTTC. As protein: CASSVGGRQETQYF. The chain couples TRBV5-1 to TRBJ2-5; tentative D call: TRBD2 (6 bases). V was shortened by 4 bases and J by 2 bases, with 12 bases between the two germline ends. The germline CDR1 and CDR2 sequences are SGHRS and YFSETQ. This CDR3 comprises 14 residues.

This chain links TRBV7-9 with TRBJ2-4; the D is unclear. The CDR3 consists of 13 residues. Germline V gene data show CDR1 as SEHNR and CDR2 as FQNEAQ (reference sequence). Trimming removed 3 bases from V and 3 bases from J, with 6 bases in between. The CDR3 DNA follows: TGTGCCAGCAGCTTTGACGGCAAAAACATTCAGTACTTC. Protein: CASSFDGKNIQYF. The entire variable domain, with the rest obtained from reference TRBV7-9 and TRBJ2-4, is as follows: DTGVSQNPRHKITKRGQNVTFRCDPISEHNRLYWYRQTLGQGPEFLTYFQNEAQLEKSRLLSDRFSAERPKGSFSTLEIQRTEQGDSAMYLCASSFDGKNIQYFGAGTRLSVL.

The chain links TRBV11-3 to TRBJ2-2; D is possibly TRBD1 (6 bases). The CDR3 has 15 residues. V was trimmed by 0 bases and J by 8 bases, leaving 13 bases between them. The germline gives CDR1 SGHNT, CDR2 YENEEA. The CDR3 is CASSLENGQPGELFF. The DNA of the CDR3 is TGTGCCAGCAGCTTAGAAAACGGACAGCCAGGGGAGCTGTTTTTT. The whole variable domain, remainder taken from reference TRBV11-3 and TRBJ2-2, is EAGVVQSPRYKIIEKKQPVAFWCNPISGHNTLYWYLQNLGQGPELLIRYENEEAVDDSQLPKDRFSAERLKGVDSTLKIQPAELGDSAVYLCASSLENGQPGELFFGEGSRLTVL.

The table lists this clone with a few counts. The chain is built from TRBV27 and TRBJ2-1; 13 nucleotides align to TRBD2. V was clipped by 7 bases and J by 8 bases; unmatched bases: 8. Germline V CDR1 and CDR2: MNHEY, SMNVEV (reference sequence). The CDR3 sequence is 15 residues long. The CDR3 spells CASISGTSGIHEQFF. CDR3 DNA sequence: TGTGCCAGCATCTCCGGGACTAGCGGGATCCATGAGCAGTTCTTC.

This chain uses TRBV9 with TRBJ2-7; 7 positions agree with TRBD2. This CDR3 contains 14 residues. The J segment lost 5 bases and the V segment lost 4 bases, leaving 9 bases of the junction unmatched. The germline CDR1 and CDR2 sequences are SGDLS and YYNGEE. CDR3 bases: TGTGCCAGCAGCCGCCTGGGCGGGAGTAACGAGCAGTACTTC. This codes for CASSRLGGSNEQYF.

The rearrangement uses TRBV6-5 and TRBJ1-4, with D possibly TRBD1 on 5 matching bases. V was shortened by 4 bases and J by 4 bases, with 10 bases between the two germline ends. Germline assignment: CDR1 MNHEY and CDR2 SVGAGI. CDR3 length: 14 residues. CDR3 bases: TGTGCCAGCAGTTTCGGGGCTGGTAATGAAAAACTGTTTTTT. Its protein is CASSFGAGNEKLFF.

This chain's CDR3 is CAWIGLAGVAGELFF. CDR3 bases: TGTGCCTGGATCGGACTAGCGGGAGTAGCCGGGGAGCTGTTTTTT. The chain recombines TRBV30 with TRBJ2-2, with 13 bases fitting TRBD2. The CDR3 contains 15 residues. Losses at the gene ends were 4 bases for V and 6 bases for J; bases not matched to a gene: 5. The germline V gene encodes CDR1 GTSNPN and CDR2 SVGIG (reference sequence).

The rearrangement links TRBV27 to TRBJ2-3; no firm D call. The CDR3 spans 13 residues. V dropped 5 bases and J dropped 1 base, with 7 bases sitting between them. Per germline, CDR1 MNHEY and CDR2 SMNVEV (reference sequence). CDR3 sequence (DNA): TGTGCCAGCAGTGGCCTTGGCACAGATACGCAGTATTTT. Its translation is CASSGLGTDTQYF.

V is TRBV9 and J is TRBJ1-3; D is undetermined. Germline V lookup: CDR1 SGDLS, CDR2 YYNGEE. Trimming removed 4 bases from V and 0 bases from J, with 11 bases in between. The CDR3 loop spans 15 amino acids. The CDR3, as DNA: TGTGCCAGCAGCCGTAACATCGACTCTGGAAACACCATATATTTT. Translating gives CASSRNIDSGNTIYF.

CDR3 in amino acids: CASSLKSLDGGRAQGTNYEQYF. CDR3 bases: TGTGCCAGCAGCTTAAAATCCCTAGATGGCGGGAGGGCCCAGGGCACCAACTACGAGCAGTACTTC. The chain links TRBV7-6 to TRBJ2-7, with 9 bases that match TRBD2. The V segment lost 2 bases and the J segment 3 bases; nucleotides outside the gene matches: 26. Looked up from germline, CDR1 is SGHVS and CDR2 is FNYEAQ. CDR3 size: 22 residues.

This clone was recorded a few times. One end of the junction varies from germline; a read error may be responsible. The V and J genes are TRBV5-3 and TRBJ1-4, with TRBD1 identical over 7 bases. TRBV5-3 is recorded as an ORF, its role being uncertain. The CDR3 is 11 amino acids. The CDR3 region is CARSSRDSWPF. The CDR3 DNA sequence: TGTGCCAGAAGCTCGCGGGACAGTTGGCCCTTT.

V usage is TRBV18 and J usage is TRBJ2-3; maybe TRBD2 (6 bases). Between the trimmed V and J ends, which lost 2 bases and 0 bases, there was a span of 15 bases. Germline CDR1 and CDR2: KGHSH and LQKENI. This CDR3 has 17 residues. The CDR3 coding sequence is TGTGCCAGCTCACCAAATTATAGGACTACCAGCACAGATACGCAGTATTTT. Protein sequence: CASSPNYRTTSTDTQYF.

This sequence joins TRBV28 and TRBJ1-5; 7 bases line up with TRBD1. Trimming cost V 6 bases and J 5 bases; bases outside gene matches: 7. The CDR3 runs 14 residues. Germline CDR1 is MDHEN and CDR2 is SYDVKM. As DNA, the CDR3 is TGTGCCAGCAGCGAGACAGGGAGCGATCAGCCCCAGCATTTT. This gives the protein CASSETGSDQPQHF. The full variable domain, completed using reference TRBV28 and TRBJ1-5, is DVKVTQSSRYLVKRTGEKVFLECVQDMDHENMFWYRQDPGLGLRLIYFSYDVKMKEKGDIPEGYSVSREKKERFSLILESASTNQTSMYLCASSETGSDQPQHFGDGTRLSIL.

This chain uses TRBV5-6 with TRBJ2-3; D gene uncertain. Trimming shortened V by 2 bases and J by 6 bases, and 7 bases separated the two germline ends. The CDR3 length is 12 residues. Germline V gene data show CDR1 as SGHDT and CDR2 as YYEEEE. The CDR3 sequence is CASSFTSDTQYF. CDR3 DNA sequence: TGTGCCAGCAGCTTTACCTCGGATACGCAGTATTTT.

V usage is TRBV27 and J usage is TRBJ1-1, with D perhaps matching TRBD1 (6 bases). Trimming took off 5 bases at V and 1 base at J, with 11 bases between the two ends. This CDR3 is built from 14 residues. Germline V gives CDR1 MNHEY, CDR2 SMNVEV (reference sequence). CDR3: CASSNPGQNTEAFF. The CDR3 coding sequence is TGTGCCAGCAGTAACCCGGGACAGAACACTGAAGCTTTCTTT.

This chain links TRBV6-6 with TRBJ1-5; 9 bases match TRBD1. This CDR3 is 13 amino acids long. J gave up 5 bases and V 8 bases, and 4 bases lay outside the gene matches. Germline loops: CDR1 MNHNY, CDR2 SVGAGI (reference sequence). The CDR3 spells CASGDRVDQPQHF. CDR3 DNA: TGTGCCAGCGGGGACAGGGTCGATCAGCCCCAGCATTTT.

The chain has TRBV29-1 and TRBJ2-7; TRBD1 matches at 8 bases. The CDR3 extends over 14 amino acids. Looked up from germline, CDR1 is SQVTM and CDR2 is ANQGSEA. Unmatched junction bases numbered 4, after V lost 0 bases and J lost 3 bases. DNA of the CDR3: TGCAGCGTTGAAGATCGAGACAGGGGCTACGAGCAGTACTTC. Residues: CSVEDRDRGYEQYF.

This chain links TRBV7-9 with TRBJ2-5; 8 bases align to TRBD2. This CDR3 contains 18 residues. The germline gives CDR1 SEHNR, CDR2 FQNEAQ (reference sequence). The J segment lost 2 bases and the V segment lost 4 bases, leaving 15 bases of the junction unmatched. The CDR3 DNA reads TGTGCCAGCAGCTCCCCTCGGGGGGGGTCGGGCGCGCAAGAGACCCAGTACTTC. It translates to CASSSPRGGSGAQETQYF.

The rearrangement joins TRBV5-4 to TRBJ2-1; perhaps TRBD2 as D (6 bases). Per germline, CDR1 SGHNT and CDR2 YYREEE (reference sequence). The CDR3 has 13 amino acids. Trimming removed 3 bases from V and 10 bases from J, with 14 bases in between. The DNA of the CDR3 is TGTGCCAGCAGCTCCGGCGGTGCGGGGGAGCAGTTCTTC. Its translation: CASSSGGAGEQFF.

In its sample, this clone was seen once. The CDR3 DNA sequence: TGTGCCTGGACCCCACAGGCTGGAGAGAATCAGCCCCAGCATTTT. Encoded protein: CAWTPQAGENQPQHF. V usage is TRBV30 and J usage is TRBJ1-5; D might be TRBD1 (5 bases). This CDR3 has 15 residues. Germline CDR1 GTSNPN, CDR2 SVGIG (reference sequence). The V end lost 4 bases, the J end lost 4 bases, and 17 bases lay between the germline ends.

This CDR3 reads CASSYIAEITGELFF. Written as DNA, the CDR3 is TGTGCCAGCAGTTATATAGCGGAAATCACCGGGGAGCTGTTTTTT. This rearrangement joins TRBV6-6 to TRBJ2-2; possible D gene TRBD2, 6 bases. The V end lost 3 bases, the J end lost 4 bases, and 12 bases lay between the germline ends. CDR3 length: 15 residues. Germline CDR1 reads MNHNY; CDR2 reads SVGAGI (reference sequence).